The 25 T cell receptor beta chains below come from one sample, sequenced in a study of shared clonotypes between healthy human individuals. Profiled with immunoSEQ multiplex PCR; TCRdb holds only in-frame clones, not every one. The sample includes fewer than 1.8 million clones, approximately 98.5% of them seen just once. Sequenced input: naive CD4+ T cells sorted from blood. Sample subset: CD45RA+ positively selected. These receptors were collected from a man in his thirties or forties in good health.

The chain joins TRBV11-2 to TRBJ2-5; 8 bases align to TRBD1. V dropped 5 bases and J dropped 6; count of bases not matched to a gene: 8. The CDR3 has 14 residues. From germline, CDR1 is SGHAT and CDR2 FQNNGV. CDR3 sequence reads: CASSNPGQGQTQYF. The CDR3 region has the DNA TGTGCCAGCAGCAACCCTGGACAGGGACAGACCCAGTACTTC.

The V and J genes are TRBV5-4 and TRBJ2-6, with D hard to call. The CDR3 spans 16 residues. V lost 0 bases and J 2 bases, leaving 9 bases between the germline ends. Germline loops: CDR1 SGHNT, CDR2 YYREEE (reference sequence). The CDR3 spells CASSLDPLTGANVLTF. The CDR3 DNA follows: TGTGCCAGCAGCTTGGACCCGCTGACTGGGGCCAACGTCCTGACTTTC.

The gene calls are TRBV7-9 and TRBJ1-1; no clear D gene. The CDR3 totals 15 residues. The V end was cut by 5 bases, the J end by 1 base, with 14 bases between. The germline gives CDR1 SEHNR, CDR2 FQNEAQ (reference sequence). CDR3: CASSPAGSWNTEAFF. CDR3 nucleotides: TGTGCCAGCAGCCCCGCTGGGTCCTGGAACACTGAAGCTTTCTTT.

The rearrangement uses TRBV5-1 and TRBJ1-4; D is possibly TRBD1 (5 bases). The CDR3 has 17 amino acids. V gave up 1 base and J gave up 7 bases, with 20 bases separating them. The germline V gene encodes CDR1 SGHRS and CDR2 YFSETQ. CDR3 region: CASSLSWIGVIGEKLFF. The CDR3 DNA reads TGCGCCAGCAGCTTGTCCTGGATAGGGGTTATCGGTGAAAAACTGTTTTTT.

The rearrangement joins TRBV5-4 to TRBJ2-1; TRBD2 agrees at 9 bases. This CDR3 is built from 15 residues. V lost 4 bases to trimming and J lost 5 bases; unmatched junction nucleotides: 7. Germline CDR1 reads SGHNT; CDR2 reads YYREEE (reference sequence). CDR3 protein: CASSLASGEHNEQFF. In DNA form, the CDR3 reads TGTGCCAGCAGCCTAGCTAGCGGGGAACACAATGAGCAGTTCTTC.

The CDR3 DNA reads TGTGCCAGCAGCGTAGATGCAGATCCGACAGATACGCAGTATTTT. Translation: CASSVDADPTDTQYF. The J gene is TRBJ2-3, the V gene TRBV9; D unresolved. Trimming pared 0 bases from V and 3 bases from J, leaving 11 bases between. This CDR3 region has 15 residues. The germline gives CDR1 SGDLS, CDR2 YYNGEE.

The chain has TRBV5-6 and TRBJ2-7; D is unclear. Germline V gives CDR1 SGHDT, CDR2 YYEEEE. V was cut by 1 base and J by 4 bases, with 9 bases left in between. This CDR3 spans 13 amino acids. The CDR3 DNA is TGTGCCAGCAGCTTGTTCGACGGGTACGAGCAGTACTTC. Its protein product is CASSLFDGYEQYF.

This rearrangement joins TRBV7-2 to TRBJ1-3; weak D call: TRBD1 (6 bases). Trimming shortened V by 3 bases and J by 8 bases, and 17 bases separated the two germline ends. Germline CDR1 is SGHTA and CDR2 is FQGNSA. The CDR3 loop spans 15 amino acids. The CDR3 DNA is TGTGCCAGCAGCTTGAGATTGTGGGGGGCGCACACCATATATTTT. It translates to CASSLRLWGAHTIYF.

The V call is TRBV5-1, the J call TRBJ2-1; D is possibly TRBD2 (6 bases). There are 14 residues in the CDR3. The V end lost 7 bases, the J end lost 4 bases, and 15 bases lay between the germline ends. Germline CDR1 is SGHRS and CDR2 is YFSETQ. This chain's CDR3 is CASRSSDIYNEQFF. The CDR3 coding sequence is TGCGCCAGCCGCTCTAGCGACATATACAATGAGCAGTTCTTC.

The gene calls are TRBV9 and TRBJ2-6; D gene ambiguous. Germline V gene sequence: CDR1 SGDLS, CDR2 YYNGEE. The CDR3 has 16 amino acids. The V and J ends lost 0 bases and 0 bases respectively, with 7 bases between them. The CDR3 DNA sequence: TGTGCCAGCAGCGTAGTTATGAGCTCTGGGGCCAACGTCCTGACTTTC. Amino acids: CASSVVMSSGANVLTF.

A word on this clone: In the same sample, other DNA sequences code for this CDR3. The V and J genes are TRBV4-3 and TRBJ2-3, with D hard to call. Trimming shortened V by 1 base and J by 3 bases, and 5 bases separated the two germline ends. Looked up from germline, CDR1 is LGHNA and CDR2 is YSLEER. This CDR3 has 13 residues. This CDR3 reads CASSQVGTDTQYF. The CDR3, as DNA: TGCGCCAGCAGCCAAGTGGGAACAGATACGCAGTATTTT.

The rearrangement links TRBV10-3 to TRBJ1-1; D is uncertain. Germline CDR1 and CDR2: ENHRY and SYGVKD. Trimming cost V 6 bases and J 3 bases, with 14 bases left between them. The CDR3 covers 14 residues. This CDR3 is CAISPHFGDTEAFF. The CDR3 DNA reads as TGTGCCATCAGCCCCCACTTTGGGGACACTGAAGCTTTCTTT.

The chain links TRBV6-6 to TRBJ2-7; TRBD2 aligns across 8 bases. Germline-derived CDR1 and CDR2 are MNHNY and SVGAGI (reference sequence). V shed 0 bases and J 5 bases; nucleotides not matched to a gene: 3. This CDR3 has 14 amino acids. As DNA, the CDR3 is TGTGCCAGCAGTTACTCTGCGGGAGGTAACGAGCAGTACTTC. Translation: CASSYSAGGNEQYF.

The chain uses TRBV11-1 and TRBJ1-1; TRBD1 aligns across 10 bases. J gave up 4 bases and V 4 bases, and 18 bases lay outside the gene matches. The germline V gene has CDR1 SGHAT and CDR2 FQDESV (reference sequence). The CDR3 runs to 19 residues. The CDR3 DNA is TGTGCCAGCAGCTGGGAGACCCGGGACAGGGGCGCTGGGGGCACTGAAGCTTTCTTT. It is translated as CASSWETRDRGAGGTEAFF.

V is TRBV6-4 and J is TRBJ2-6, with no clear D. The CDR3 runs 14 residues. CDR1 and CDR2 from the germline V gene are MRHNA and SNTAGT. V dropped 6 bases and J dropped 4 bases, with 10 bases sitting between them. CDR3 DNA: TGTGCCAGCAGACAAGGGTCCGGGGCCAACGTCCTGACTTTC. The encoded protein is CASRQGSGANVLTF.

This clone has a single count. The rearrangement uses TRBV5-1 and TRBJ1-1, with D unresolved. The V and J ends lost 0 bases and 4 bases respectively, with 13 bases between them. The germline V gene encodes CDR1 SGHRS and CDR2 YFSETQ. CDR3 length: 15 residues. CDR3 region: CASSLEGIFGTEAFF. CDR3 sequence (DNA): TGCGCCAGCAGCTTGGAAGGGATTTTCGGCACTGAAGCTTTCTTT.

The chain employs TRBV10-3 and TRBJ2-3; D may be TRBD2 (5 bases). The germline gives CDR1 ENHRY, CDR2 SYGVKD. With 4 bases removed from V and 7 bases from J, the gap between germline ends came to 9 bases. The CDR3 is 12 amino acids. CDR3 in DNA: TGTGCCATCAGTGCCGGGGAATATACGCAGTATTTT. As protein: CAISAGEYTQYF.

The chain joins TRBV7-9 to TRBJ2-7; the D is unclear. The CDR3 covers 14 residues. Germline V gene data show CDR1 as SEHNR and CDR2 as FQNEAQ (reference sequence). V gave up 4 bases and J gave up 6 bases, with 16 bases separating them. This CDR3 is CASSSRPAGIEQYF. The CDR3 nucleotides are TGTGCCAGCAGCTCCCGCCCCGCAGGTATCGAGCAGTACTTC.

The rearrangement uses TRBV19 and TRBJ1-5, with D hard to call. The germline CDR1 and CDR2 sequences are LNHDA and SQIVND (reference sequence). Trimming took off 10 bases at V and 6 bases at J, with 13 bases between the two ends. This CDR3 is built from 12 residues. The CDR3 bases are TGTGCCACCTCCCGAGTTGGTCAGCCCCAGCATTTT. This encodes CATSRVGQPQHF.

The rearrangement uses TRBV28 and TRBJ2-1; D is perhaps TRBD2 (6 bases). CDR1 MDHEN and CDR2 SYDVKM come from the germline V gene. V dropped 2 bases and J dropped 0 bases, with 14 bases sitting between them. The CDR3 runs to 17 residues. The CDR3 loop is CASSLIGAGGSYNEQFF. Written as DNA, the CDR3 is TGTGCCAGCAGTTTAATCGGAGCCGGGGGCTCCTACAATGAGCAGTTCTTC.

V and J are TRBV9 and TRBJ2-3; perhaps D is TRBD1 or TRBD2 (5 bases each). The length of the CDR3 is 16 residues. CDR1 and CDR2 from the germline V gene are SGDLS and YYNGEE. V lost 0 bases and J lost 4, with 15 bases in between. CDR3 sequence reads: CASSVGQGPRPDTQYF. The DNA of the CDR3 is TGTGCCAGCAGCGTAGGGCAGGGACCCCGCCCAGATACGCAGTATTTT.

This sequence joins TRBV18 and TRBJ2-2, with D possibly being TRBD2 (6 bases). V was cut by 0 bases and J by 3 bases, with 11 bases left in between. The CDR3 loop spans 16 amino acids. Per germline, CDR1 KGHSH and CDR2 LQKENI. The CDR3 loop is CASSPPNSGDTGELFF. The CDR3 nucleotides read TGTGCCAGCTCACCACCGAATAGCGGAGACACCGGGGAGCTGTTTTTT.

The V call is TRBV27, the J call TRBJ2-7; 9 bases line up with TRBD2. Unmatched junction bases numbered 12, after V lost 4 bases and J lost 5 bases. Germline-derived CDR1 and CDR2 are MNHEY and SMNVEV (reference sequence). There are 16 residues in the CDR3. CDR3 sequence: CASSYLWASGKDEQYF. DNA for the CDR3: TGTGCCAGCAGTTACTTGTGGGCTAGCGGGAAAGACGAGCAGTACTTC.

CDR3 protein: CASSSSDQPQHF. The CDR3 DNA sequence: TGTGCCAGCAGTTCTTCTGATCAGCCCCAGCATTTT. The rearrangement uses TRBV28 and TRBJ1-5; D remains ambiguous. V was shortened by 4 bases and J by 5 bases, with 6 bases between the two germline ends. CDR1 and CDR2 (germline): MDHEN, SYDVKM. CDR3 length: 12 residues.

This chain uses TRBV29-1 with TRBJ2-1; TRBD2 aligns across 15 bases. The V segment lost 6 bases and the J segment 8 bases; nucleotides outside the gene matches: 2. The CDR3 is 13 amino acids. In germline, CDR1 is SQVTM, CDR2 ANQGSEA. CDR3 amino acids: CSVGLAGGDEQFF. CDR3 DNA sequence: TGCAGCGTGGGACTAGCGGGAGGCGATGAGCAGTTCTTC.